What follows are 10 T cell receptor beta chains derived from one specimen sequenced in a study of blood T cell repertoires in COVID-19 (dated by TCRdb to the early 2020s). Library preparation was by the immunoSEQ multiplex PCR assay. Entries here come from immuneACCESS through TCRdb and include only in-frame sequences with V and J called. Some clones fail to appear in such tables; in the studies checked, an unresolved V gene covers under half of the shortfall, and the cause of the remainder is unknown. This sample lists some 150,000 clones; about nine tenths were detected once. More than 9% of the sample lies in the top ten. Sequencing used peripheral blood. The source of these receptors is a man aged 50 to 59 with active or convalescent COVID-19.

The chain combines TRBV19 with TRBJ1-2; D unclear. CDR3 size: 14 residues. From germline, CDR1 is LNHDA and CDR2 SQIVND (reference sequence). The V gene lost 6 bases and the J gene lost 1 base, with 12 bases spanning the gap. The CDR3 loop is CASRRAVLNYGYTF. CDR3 coding DNA: TGTGCCAGTAGAAGAGCCGTCCTTAACTATGGCTACACCTTC.

The chain links TRBV5-5 to TRBJ1-4; possible D gene TRBD1, 6 bases. Looked up from germline, CDR1 is SGHKS and CDR2 is YYEKEE (reference sequence). The CDR3 is 16 amino acids. V gave up 6 bases and J gave up 8 bases, with 23 bases separating them. As DNA, the CDR3 is TGTGCCAGCACAGGGGCCTTAGGGAGTTGGGCCGAAAAACTGTTTTTT. The encoded protein is CASTGALGSWAEKLFF. The whole variable domain, filled in from reference TRBV5-5 and TRBJ1-4, reads DAGVTQSPTHLIKTRGQQVTLRCSPISGHKSVSWYQQVLGQGPQFIFQYYEKEERGRGNFPDRFSARQFPNYSSELNVNALLLGDSALYLCASTGALGSWAEKLFFGSGTQLSVL.

V is TRBV11-2 and J is TRBJ2-7, with a tentative D call TRBD2 (5 bases). Trimming took off 5 bases at V and 7 bases at J, with 9 bases between the two ends. CDR1 and CDR2 (germline): SGHAT, FQNNGV. This CDR3 region has 11 residues. This chain's CDR3 is CASSVPGEQYF. The CDR3 nucleotides read TGTGCCAGCAGCGTCCCGGGGGAGCAGTACTTC. Variable domain in full (rest from reference TRBV11-2 and TRBJ2-7): EAGVAQSPRYKIIEKRQSVAFWCNPISGHATLYWYQQILGQGPKLLIQFQNNGVVDDSQLPKDRFSAERLKGVDSTLKIQPAKLEDSAVYLCASSVPGEQYFGPGTRLTVT.

The chain couples TRBV27 to TRBJ2-1, with 10 bases lining up with TRBD2. Germline CDR1 MNHEY, CDR2 SMNVEV (reference sequence). V shed 3 bases, J shed 6 bases, and the junction held 11 bases outside the gene matches. The CDR3 has 17 amino acids. The CDR3 reads CASSFEREGWDLNEQFF. Here the CDR3 DNA reads TGTGCCAGCAGTTTCGAGCGGGAGGGCTGGGACCTCAATGAGCAGTTCTTC.

The CDR3 DNA reads TGTGCCAGCAGTGAAGCGCCGGGATTAGGGGAGACCCAGTACTTC. The encoded protein is CASSEAPGLGETQYF. The chain couples TRBV6-1 to TRBJ2-5; weak D call: TRBD2 (5 bases). This CDR3 contains 15 residues. V was pared by 0 bases and J by 5 bases, with 13 bases between. Germline values: CDR1 MNHNS, CDR2 SASEGT.

V gene TRBV6-2 or TRBV6-3 combines with J gene TRBJ1-1, with 8 bases lining up with TRBD1. Germline V CDR1 and CDR2: MNHEY, SVGEGT. This CDR3 is 13 amino acids long. V shed 5 bases, J shed 4 bases, and the junction held 3 bases outside the gene matches. The CDR3 DNA sequence: TGTGCCAGCAGTAGGACAGGGAGCACTGAAGCTTTCTTT. Its translation: CASSRTGSTEAFF.

This clone was observed a single time. The genes are TRBV5-5 and TRBJ2-7; TRBD1 might be the D (5 bases). This CDR3 is 12 amino acids long. Trimming stripped 4 bases from V and 6 bases from J, with 11 bases between. Germline loops: CDR1 SGHKS, CDR2 YYEKEE (reference sequence). CDR3: CASSTDRFEQYF. The CDR3 DNA sequence: TGTGCCAGCAGCACCGACAGATTCGAGCAGTACTTC.

The V gene is TRBV6-1, the J gene TRBJ1-3; D is unresolved. The CDR3 runs 17 residues. The germline V and J ends were trimmed by 3 bases and 0 bases, with 15 bases remaining between them. CDR1 is MNHNS and CDR2 is SASEGT in the germline V gene. In nucleotides, the CDR3 is TGTGCCAGCAGTGAGTTACTTCGACGGGACTCTGGAAACACCATATATTTT. This codes for CASSELLRRDSGNTIYF.

The J gene is TRBJ1-2, the V gene TRBV28, with D possibly matching TRBD1 (5 bases). This CDR3 comprises 12 residues. The ends were cut back, 5 bases at V and 3 bases at J, with 7 bases in the middle. CDR1 and CDR2 from the germline V gene are MDHEN and SYDVKM. The CDR3 DNA is TGTGCCAGCAGTCAGGGTGACTATGGCTACACCTTC. Encoded protein: CASSQGDYGYTF.

The chain couples TRBV5-8 to TRBJ1-1; D is uncertain. The CDR3 has 15 residues. Germline-derived CDR1 and CDR2 are SGHTS and YDEGEE. V gave up 0 bases and J gave up 1 base, with 10 bases separating them. The CDR3 reads CASSLGPERNTEAFF. Written as DNA, the CDR3 is TGTGCCAGCAGCTTGGGGCCAGAAAGGAACACTGAAGCTTTCTTT.